The 29 T cell receptor beta chains reported below all come from one sample, sequenced in a study of CD8+CD57+ T cells in acquired aplastic anemia (dated by TCRdb to between 2018 and 2020). Sequencing took place on an Illumina HiSeq 2000. TCR beta VDJ combination and CDR3 sequence profiling used genomic DNA as the template. In TCRdb, the public reads were trimmed at Q25 with fastp and aligned with MiXCR, with productive beta chains retained. Rows matching on CDR3 protein sequence are summarized as one entry with the most common DNA and genes. Within this sample are about 240,000 distinct CDR3 sequences, with around 45% of them counted one time only. The ten top clones hold approximately 7.8% of the sample. Flow cytometry had shown CD8+CD57+ cell expansion in the patients selected for sequencing. Sample: sorted CD4+, CD8+, or CD8+CD57+ T cells (not recorded which) from PBMCs. These receptors originate from a human donor with aplastic anemia.

The chain couples TRBV7-3 to TRBJ1-2; perhaps TRBD1 as D (5 bases). V was trimmed by 4 bases and J by 10 bases, leaving 13 bases between them. The CDR3 runs 12 residues. Germline V gives CDR1 SGHTA, CDR2 FQGTGA. CDR3 nucleotide sequence: TGTGCCAGCAGCTCCCGGGGACGCGACTACACCTTC. Protein product: CASSSRGRDYTF.

Comment on this clonotype: A much larger clone lies a single base off, so this may be a read error. This chain's CDR3 is CSAREYRVGGNNSPLHF. For the CDR3, the DNA is TGCAGTGCTAGAGAGTACAGGGTAGGAGGGAATAATTCACCCCTCCACTTT. The chain is built from TRBV20-1 and TRBJ1-6, with D perhaps TRBD1 (6 bases). Trimming removed 0 bases from V and 5 bases from J, with 17 bases in between. The V gene's germline CDR1 is DFQATT and CDR2 SNEGSKA (reference sequence). This CDR3 comprises 17 residues.

The chain has TRBV6-2 or TRBV6-3 and TRBJ2-7, with no clear D. Germline V gives CDR1 MNHEY, CDR2 SVGEGT. CDR3 length: 13 residues. V dropped 7 bases and J dropped 4 bases, with 14 bases sitting between them. The CDR3 sequence is CASMQSLRYEQYF. In DNA, the CDR3 is TGTGCCAGCATGCAGTCTTTAAGGTACGAGCAGTACTTC.

This clonotype was counted ten times or more. V gene TRBV7-3 combines with J gene TRBJ2-1; D unresolved. Per germline, CDR1 SGHTA and CDR2 FQGTGA. This CDR3 has 15 amino acids. V was clipped by 1 base and J by 8 bases, with 15 bases between them. The chain's CDR3 is CASSLMSRAVDEQFF. The CDR3 region has the DNA TGTGCCAGCAGCTTAATGAGCCGGGCTGTCGATGAGCAGTTCTTC.

The table lists this clonotype with many counts. The chain uses TRBV4-1 and TRBJ1-2, with a tentative D call TRBD1 (6 bases). Germline V gives CDR1 MGHRA, CDR2 YSYEKL. The CDR3 is 15 residues long. Between the trimmed V and J ends, which lost 1 base and 8 bases, there was a span of 17 bases. In nucleotides, the CDR3 is TGCGCCAGCAGCCAAGTCATACCGGGGGCGGACGGCTACACCTTC. Its protein is CASSQVIPGADGYTF.

The sample holds many counts of this clonotype. This sequence joins TRBV12-3 or TRBV12-4 and TRBJ2-1; 11 bases line up with TRBD2. After removal of 7 bases from V and 5 bases from J, the junction contained 7 bases not matched to a gene. The CDR3 contains 15 residues. The CDR3 DNA follows: TGTGCCAGCACCCTGAGGGGACTAGCGGACAATGAGCAGTTCTTC. Encoded protein: CASTLRGLADNEQFF.

The chain carries TRBV20-1 and TRBJ2-7; 8 bases are shared with TRBD1. With V trimmed by 1 base and J by 7 bases, 12 bases remained unmatched. Germline V gene sequence: CDR1 DFQATT, CDR2 SNEGSKA (reference sequence). CDR3 size: 15 residues. CDR3 amino acids: CSARGGTGIGWEQYF. DNA for the CDR3: TGCAGTGCTAGAGGCGGGACAGGTATAGGGTGGGAGCAGTACTTC.

This clonotype has just a few counts. This sequence joins TRBV15 and TRBJ1-5; TRBD1 agrees at 9 bases. The CDR3 has 18 residues. The germline CDR1 and CDR2 sequences are LNHNV and YYDKDF (reference sequence). V shed 10 bases, J shed 0 bases, and the junction held 16 bases outside the gene matches. CDR3 DNA sequence: TGTGCCAGCAGGTCCGGGACAGGGAAACTCTATAGCAATCAGCCCCAGCATTTT. It specifies CASRSGTGKLYSNQPQHF.

At least ten counts were recorded for this clonotype. J is TRBJ2-5 and V is TRBV5-6; D gene ambiguous. The germline V and J ends were trimmed by 0 bases and 3 bases, with 9 bases remaining between them. Germline CDR1 is SGHDT and CDR2 is YYEEEE. CDR3 length: 14 amino acids. The CDR3: CASSLAAVKETQYF. DNA for the CDR3: TGTGCCAGCAGCTTGGCGGCGGTTAAAGAGACCCAGTACTTC. Combining the CDR3 with reference TRBV5-6 and TRBJ2-5 gives the whole variable domain DAGVTQSPTHLIKTRGQQVTLRCSPKSGHDTVSWYQQALGQGPQFIFQYYEEEERQRGNFPDRFSGHQFPNYSSELNVNALLLGDSALYLCASSLAAVKETQYFGPGTRLLVL.

CDR3 DNA sequence: TGTGCCAGCAGCAAACTAGCGGGGGGCTCGCAGTATTTT. Translating it yields CASSKLAGGSQYF. The chain carries TRBV14 and TRBJ2-3, with 12 bases lining up with TRBD2. Per the germline V gene, CDR1 is SGHDN and CDR2 is FVKESK. J was trimmed by 10 bases and V by 5 bases; bases with no gene match: 4. The CDR3 is 13 amino acids.

As DNA, the CDR3 is TGTGCCAGCACAGGGGGGAGATCCCCCTACGAGCAGTACTTC. Translated: CASTGGRSPYEQYF. This chain connects TRBV9 to TRBJ2-7; possibly TRBD1 for D (7 bases). This CDR3 comprises 14 residues. V lost 6 bases and J lost 2, with 15 bases in between. Germline lookup yields CDR1 SGDLS and CDR2 YYNGEE.

The genes are TRBV20-1 and TRBJ2-7, with a tentative D call TRBD1 (6 bases). CDR3 length: 12 amino acids. The ends were cut back, 3 bases at V and 2 bases at J, with 8 bases in the middle. Germline CDR1 is DFQATT and CDR2 is SNEGSKA (reference sequence). Here the CDR3 DNA reads TGCAGTGCTAGGGGGGCGGCCTACGAGCAGTACTTC. It specifies CSARGAAYEQYF.

Turning to this clonotype: A much larger clone lies a single base off, so this may be a read error. The chain carries TRBV5-1 and TRBJ2-1, with TRBD2 matching over 11 bases. The CDR3 extends over 13 amino acids. Germline V gene data show CDR1 as SGHRS and CDR2 as YFSETQ. The DNA of the CDR3 is TGCGCCAGCGGCTTGGGGACTAGCGGTGAGCAGTTCTTC. Its protein product is CASGLGTSGEQFF.

This clonotype was counted many times. The V gene is TRBV7-9, the J gene TRBJ1-6; no reliable D call. Trimming cost V 0 bases and J 9 bases, with 9 bases left between them. Looked up from germline, CDR1 is SEHNR and CDR2 is FQNEAQ (reference sequence). This CDR3 has 14 residues. CDR3 sequence: CASSLARRGSPLHF. CDR3 bases: TGTGCCAGCAGCTTAGCAAGACGTGGTTCACCCCTCCACTTT.

This clonotype appeared a few times. This sequence joins TRBV29-1 and TRBJ2-7; TRBD1 agrees at 10 bases. V dropped 7 bases and J dropped 7; count of bases not matched to a gene: 7. The CDR3 extends over 12 amino acids. CDR1 and CDR2 (germline): SQVTM, ANQGSEA. The CDR3 loop is CSGSGTGAEQYF. The CDR3 bases are TGCAGCGGATCCGGGACAGGGGCGGAGCAGTACTTC.

The V and J genes are TRBV7-9 and TRBJ2-1; unclear D gene. Trimming stripped 4 bases from V and 13 bases from J, with 17 bases between. Looked up from germline, CDR1 is SEHNR and CDR2 is FQNEAQ (reference sequence). This CDR3 is 13 amino acids long. CDR3 sequence reads: CASSSRTLDVQFF. CDR3 coding DNA: TGTGCCAGCAGCTCACGAACACTGGATGTCCAGTTCTTC. The complete variable domain, with remaining parts taken from reference TRBV7-9 and TRBJ2-1, reads DTGVSQNPRHKITKRGQNVTFRCDPISEHNRLYWYRQTLGQGPEFLTYFQNEAQLEKSRLLSDRFSAERPKGSFSTLEIQRTEQGDSAMYLCASSSRTLDVQFFGPGTRLTVL.

The rearrangement joins TRBV6-6 to TRBJ1-5; weak D call: TRBD1 (6 bases). V was trimmed by 2 bases and J by 4 bases, leaving 21 bases between them. From germline, CDR1 is MNHNY and CDR2 SVGAGI (reference sequence). The CDR3 runs 18 residues. In DNA form, the CDR3 reads TGTGCCAGCAGTTACACCGCCCCCTGGCAGGGGATGAATCAGCCCCAGCATTTT. Translated: CASSYTAPWQGMNQPQHF.

This clonotype was counted ten times or more. The chain carries TRBV24-1 and TRBJ1-5; D call uncertain. CDR1 is KGHDR, CDR2 SFDVKD, per germline. The germline V and J ends were trimmed by 6 bases and 0 bases, with 8 bases remaining between them. This CDR3 is 14 amino acids long. CDR3 DNA sequence: TGTGCCACCAGTCCTCCGTATAGCAATCAGCCCCAGCATTTT. Protein sequence: CATSPPYSNQPQHF.

The genes are TRBV7-9 and TRBJ1-2; 8 bases match TRBD1. The CDR3 runs to 17 residues. The V segment lost 2 bases and the J segment 0 bases; nucleotides outside the gene matches: 8. The germline V gene encodes CDR1 SEHNR and CDR2 FQNEAQ (reference sequence). CDR3 sequence reads: CASSLRNRGLANYGYTF. CDR3 sequence (DNA): TGTGCCAGCAGCTTAAGGAACAGGGGGTTAGCTAACTATGGCTACACCTTC.

This clonotype was counted only a few times. V gene TRBV3-1 combines with J gene TRBJ2-5; D is tentatively TRBD1 or TRBD2 (7 bases each). This CDR3 region has 15 residues. Germline V lookup: CDR1 LGHDT, CDR2 YNNKEL (reference sequence). V dropped 1 base and J dropped 5 bases, with 14 bases sitting between them. The CDR3 spells CASSQVSGGGETQYF. CDR3 DNA sequence: TGTGCCAGCAGCCAAGTGTCAGGGGGGGGGGAGACCCAGTACTTC.

The gene calls are TRBV29-1 and TRBJ2-1, with 7 bases that match TRBD2. The CDR3 totals 13 residues. Germline loops: CDR1 SQVTM, CDR2 ANQGSEA. J lost 6 bases, V lost 3 bases, and 5 bases had no gene match. The CDR3 spells CSVERQRGNEQFF. For the CDR3, the DNA is TGCAGCGTTGAGAGGCAGCGGGGCAATGAGCAGTTCTTC.

This clonotype was seen at least ten times. The gene calls are TRBV9 and TRBJ1-3; no firm D call. There are 15 residues in the CDR3. Per the germline V gene, CDR1 is SGDLS and CDR2 is YYNGEE. V was trimmed by 0 bases and J by 4 bases, leaving 11 bases between them. DNA of the CDR3: TGTGCCAGCAGCGTAGAAGATGTGCCGGGAAACACCATATATTTT. Its protein is CASSVEDVPGNTIYF.

The chain is built from TRBV6-5 and TRBJ2-3; D is possibly TRBD2 (6 bases). The germline V and J ends were trimmed by 8 bases and 5 bases, with 20 bases remaining between them. Germline V CDR1 and CDR2: MNHEY, SVGAGI. The CDR3 sequence is 15 residues long. This CDR3 is CASGNGSGDLDTQYF. CDR3 coding DNA: TGTGCCAGCGGTAACGGGAGCGGAGATTTAGATACGCAGTATTTT.

This rearrangement joins TRBV7-3 to TRBJ2-2; unclear D gene. V lost 2 bases and J 7 bases, leaving 8 bases between the germline ends. The CDR3 spans 13 residues. Per the germline V gene, CDR1 is SGHTA and CDR2 is FQGTGA. The CDR3 is CASSLLGHGELFF. DNA of the CDR3: TGTGCCAGCAGCTTATTAGGGCACGGGGAGCTGTTTTTT.

The V and J genes are TRBV12-5 and TRBJ1-2; no reliable D call. CDR1 is LGHNT, CDR2 FRNRAP, per germline. CDR3 size: 10 residues. V was trimmed by 1 base and J by 6 bases, leaving 0 bases between them. The CDR3 region is CASGLDGYTF. The CDR3 DNA sequence: TGTGCTAGTGGTTTGGATGGCTACACCTTC.

V and J are TRBV6-1 and TRBJ1-2; D gene uncertain. CDR1 and CDR2 from the germline V gene are MNHNS and SASEGT. The V and J ends lost 6 bases and 4 bases respectively, with 15 bases between them. The CDR3 extends over 14 amino acids. In DNA, the CDR3 is TGTGCCAGCAGCACTCAATTGGGAGGCTATGGCTACACCTTC. It yields the protein CASSTQLGGYGYTF.

The rearrangement uses TRBV15 and TRBJ2-2, with TRBD2 as a possible D gene (5 bases). This CDR3 spans 17 amino acids. Trimming left V 0 bases short and J 4 bases short, with 15 bases between. Germline assignment: CDR1 LNHNV and CDR2 YYDKDF (reference sequence). CDR3 DNA: TGTGCCACCAGCAGAGATCTTATGGAGGTCCCCACCGGGGAGCTGTTTTTT. Its translation: CATSRDLMEVPTGELFF.

This clonotype was observed many times. J is TRBJ2-7 and V is TRBV9; 8 nucleotides line up with TRBD2. The V gene's germline CDR1 is SGDLS and CDR2 YYNGEE. This CDR3 contains 16 residues. V shed 0 bases, J shed 4 bases, and the junction held 9 bases outside the gene matches. The CDR3 DNA reads as TGTGCCAGCAGCGTAGTAGAACTAGCGGAAAAGTACGAGCAGTACTTC. The encoded protein is CASSVVELAEKYEQYF. The variable domain in full, completed from reference TRBV9 and TRBJ2-7, reads DSGVTQTPKHLITATGQRVTLRCSPRSGDLSVYWYQQSLDQGLQFLIQYYNGEERAKGNILERFSAQQFPDLHSELNLSSLELGDSALYFCASSVVELAEKYEQYFGPGTRLTVT.

The V call is TRBV29-1, the J call TRBJ1-2; tentative D call: TRBD1 (6 bases). The CDR3 consists of 16 residues. Germline CDR1 reads SQVTM; CDR2 reads ANQGSEA. Trimming took 3 bases from V and 4 from J, leaving 21 bases between them. The CDR3 region is CSVDPIAGASSYGYTF. DNA of the CDR3: TGCAGCGTTGACCCAATAGCAGGGGCCTCTAGCTATGGCTACACCTTC.